Listed below are T cell receptor beta chains from one sample, sequenced in a study of T cell repertoires in cytomegalovirus infection. TCRdb itself ran the reads through MiXCR, one entry per CDR3 protein. Of hundreds of thousands of distinct CDR3 sequences listed, around 6.6% are singletons. Sequenced: PBMCs. The receptors here all came from a human donor in good health (CMV status not recorded). Some clones in this sample may be carry-over from other donors' samples. The CDR3 runs from the conserved cysteine through the conserved F or W. D genes are given only for firm matches. Expanded clones get a size class; other rows say once, few or many, or leave the size out.

cdr3_aa: CASSYISGARGAEQFF
cdr3_nt: TGTGCCAGCAGTTACATCTCAGGGGCTAGGGGGGCTGAGCAGTTCTTC
clone_size: NA
d_call: NA
j_call: TRBJ2-1
v_call: TRBV6-2/TRBV6-3

cdr3_aa: CSARGYGNQPQHF
cdr3_nt: TGCAGTGCTAGGGGATACGGCAATCAGCCCCAGCATTTT
clone_size: NA
d_call: NA
j_call: TRBJ1-5
v_call: TRBV20-1

cdr3_aa: CAWNWGNMNTEAFF
cdr3_nt: TGTGCCTGGAATTGGGGGAATATGAACACTGAAGCTTTCTTT
clone_size: few
d_call: NA
j_call: TRBJ1-1
v_call: TRBV30

cdr3_aa: CASSSEGGETQYF
cdr3_nt: TGCGCCAGCAGCTCGGAGGGGGGAGAGACCCAGTACTTC
clone_size: many
d_call: NA
j_call: TRBJ2-5
v_call: TRBV4-3

cdr3_aa: CASSWDNTNTGELFF
cdr3_nt: TGTGCCAGCAGTTGGGACAACACGAACACCGGGGAGCTGTTTTTT
clone_size: many
d_call: NA
j_call: TRBJ2-2
v_call: TRBV6-4

cdr3_aa: CASSLVGGRNEKLFF
cdr3_nt: TGCGCCAGCAGCTTGGTCGGGGGAAGGAATGAAAAACTGTTTTTT
clone_size: many
d_call: NA
j_call: TRBJ1-4
v_call: TRBV5-1

cdr3_aa: CASTFLEQGYGYTF
cdr3_nt: TGTGCCAGCACCTTCCTAGAACAGGGCTATGGCTACACCTTC
clone_size: NA
d_call: NA
j_call: TRBJ1-2
v_call: TRBV7-9

cdr3_aa: CASSVAGASYEQYF
cdr3_nt: TGTGCCAGCAGCGTAGCGGGGGCGAGCTACGAGCAGTACTTC
clone_size: many
d_call: NA
j_call: TRBJ2-7
v_call: TRBV9

cdr3_aa: CSALSGGVQETQYF
cdr3_nt: TGCAGTGCTCTGAGCGGGGGGGTACAAGAGACCCAGTACTTC
clone_size: many
d_call: TRBD2
j_call: TRBJ2-5
v_call: TRBV20-1

cdr3_aa: CASSGGIHTEAFF
cdr3_nt: TGTGCCAGCAGTGGGGGAATACACACTGAAGCTTTCTTT
clone_size: many
d_call: NA
j_call: TRBJ1-1
v_call: TRBV2

cdr3_aa: CASSERDRRLNSPLHF
cdr3_nt: TGTGCCAGCAGTGAAAGGGACAGGAGATTAAATTCACCCCTCCACTTT
clone_size: many
d_call: TRBD1
j_call: TRBJ1-6
v_call: TRBV2

cdr3_aa: CASTVGGRYTDTQYF
cdr3_nt: TGTGCCAGCACCGTGGGGGGCAGGTACACAGATACGCAGTATTTT
clone_size: many
d_call: NA
j_call: TRBJ2-3
v_call: TRBV2

cdr3_aa: CASSPGSFRETQYF
cdr3_nt: TGTGCCAGCAGCCCAGGGAGTTTTAGAGAGACCCAGTACTTC
clone_size: many
d_call: NA
j_call: TRBJ2-5
v_call: TRBV28

cdr3_aa: CSARGPDGGWRNEQFF
cdr3_nt: TGCAGTGCTCGAGGCCCTGACGGGGGCTGGAGGAATGAGCAGTTCTTC
clone_size: many
d_call: NA
j_call: TRBJ2-1
v_call: TRBV20-1

cdr3_aa: CASSQDTGGGYGYTF
cdr3_nt: TGCGCCAGCAGCCAAGATACGGGGGGCGGCTATGGCTACACCTTC
clone_size: few
d_call: NA
j_call: TRBJ1-2
v_call: TRBV4-1

cdr3_aa: CASTTGEDQPQHF
cdr3_nt: TGTGCCAGCACTACGGGGGAAGATCAGCCCCAGCATTTT
clone_size: NA
d_call: NA
j_call: TRBJ1-5
v_call: TRBV6-5

cdr3_aa: CSARKGGSAMNTEAFF
cdr3_nt: TGCAGTGCTAGAAAGGGAGGGAGCGCCATGAACACTGAAGCTTTCTTT
clone_size: many
d_call: NA
j_call: TRBJ1-1
v_call: TRBV20-1

cdr3_aa: CASSLAPFTEAFF
cdr3_nt: TGTGCCAGCAGCTTGGCCCCGTTTACTGAAGCTTTCTTT
clone_size: NA
d_call: NA
j_call: TRBJ1-1
v_call: TRBV5-5

cdr3_aa: CASSQVKGARDTEAFF
cdr3_nt: TGTGCCAGCAGCCAAGTAAAGGGGGCAAGGGACACTGAAGCTTTCTTT
clone_size: few
d_call: TRBD1
j_call: TRBJ1-1
v_call: TRBV4-1

cdr3_aa: CSVDDNEKLFF
cdr3_nt: TGCAGCGTTGACGACAATGAAAAACTGTTTTTT
clone_size: many
d_call: NA
j_call: TRBJ1-4
v_call: TRBV29-1

cdr3_aa: CASSFLAGPYNEQFF
cdr3_nt: TGTGCCAGCAGCTTTCTAGCGGGGCCATACAATGAGCAGTTCTTC
clone_size: many
d_call: TRBD2
j_call: TRBJ2-1
v_call: TRBV7-2

cdr3_aa: CSVEVGGGNTEAFF
cdr3_nt: TGCAGCGTTGAAGTGGGGGGGGGGAACACTGAAGCTTTCTTT
clone_size: NA
d_call: NA
j_call: TRBJ1-1
v_call: TRBV29-1

cdr3_aa: CASSLVGNQPQHF
cdr3_nt: TGTGCCAGCAGCTTGGTGGGAAATCAGCCCCAGCATTTT
clone_size: many
d_call: NA
j_call: TRBJ1-5
v_call: TRBV7-2

cdr3_aa: CASSLGRESPLHF
cdr3_nt: TGTGCCAGCAGCTTAGGGCGGGAGTCACCCCTCCACTTT
clone_size: many
d_call: NA
j_call: TRBJ1-6
v_call: TRBV7-2

cdr3_aa: CASSSFTTGFLTDTQYF
cdr3_nt: TGTGCCAGCAGTTCCTTTACGACAGGGTTTCTCACAGATACGCAGTATTTT
clone_size: many
d_call: TRBD1
j_call: TRBJ2-3
v_call: TRBV6-2/TRBV6-3

cdr3_aa: CASSQGQGGRPETQYF
cdr3_nt: TGCGCCAGCAGCCAAGGACAGGGAGGACGACCAGAGACCCAGTACTTC
clone_size: many
d_call: TRBD1
j_call: TRBJ2-5
v_call: TRBV5-1

cdr3_aa: CSAREGGGNTEAFF
cdr3_nt: TGCAGTGCCCGGGAGGGAGGGGGGAACACTGAAGCTTTCTTT
clone_size: many
d_call: NA
j_call: TRBJ1-1
v_call: TRBV20-1